A selection of T cell receptor beta chains follows, all from one sample in a study of blood T cell repertoires in COVID-19. Assay: immunoSEQ multiplex PCR; the TCRdb copy retains only in-frame clones and omits some. The table has about 250,000 clones, 85% to 90% seen once. Material for sequencing was PBMCs or T cells enriched from blood (not recorded which). These receptors all come from a woman aged 25 to 39 with acute COVID-19. Each CDR3 is given with its conserved first and last residue. D genes are given only for firm matches. Part of the rows lack a size; the others show once, few, many or a class for expanded clones.

V gene: TRBV28
J gene: TRBJ1-1
D gene: TRBD1
clone size: NA
CDR3 DNA: TGTGCCGTCCGACAGGGACGGGCAGAAGCTTTCTTT
CDR3 protein: CAVRQGRAEAFF

V gene: TRBV9
J gene: TRBJ2-1
D gene: TRBD1
clone size: NA
CDR3 DNA: TGTGCCAGCAGCACGGGACAGCCCTCCTACAATGAGCAGTTCTTC
CDR3 protein: CASSTGQPSYNEQFF

V gene: TRBV5-1
J gene: TRBJ2-7
D gene: TRBD1
clone size: NA
CDR3 DNA: TGCGCCAGCAATTCGGGGACAGGGACTTTTGTTTACGAGCAGTACTTC
CDR3 protein: CASNSGTGTFVYEQYF

V gene: TRBV4-3
J gene: TRBJ1-2
D gene: NA
clone size: NA
CDR3 DNA: TGCGCCAGCAGCCAAGATCGTACGGACTGGGAGCCATATGGCTACACCTTC
CDR3 protein: CASSQDRTDWEPYGYTF

V gene: TRBV3-1/TRBV3-2
J gene: TRBJ2-7
D gene: NA
clone size: few
CDR3 DNA: TGTGCCAGCAGCCAAGGGCACGGGTTTGAGCAGTACTTC
CDR3 protein: CASSQGHGFEQYF

V gene: TRBV6-5
J gene: TRBJ2-5
D gene: NA
clone size: NA
CDR3 DNA: TGTGCCAGCAGTTTAAAATGGACACTTCCCCAAGAGACCCAGTACTTC
CDR3 protein: CASSLKWTLPQETQYF

V gene: TRBV6-2/TRBV6-3
J gene: TRBJ2-4
D gene: TRBD2
clone size: NA
CDR3 DNA: TGTGCCAGCAGTTACGGCGGGGGGAAAAACATTCAGTACTTC
CDR3 protein: CASSYGGGKNIQYF

V gene: TRBV29-1
J gene: TRBJ1-1
D gene: NA
clone size: NA
CDR3 DNA: TGCAGCGTTCGAGAGATTCGGACTGAAGCTTTCTTT
CDR3 protein: CSVREIRTEAFF

V gene: TRBV5-1
J gene: TRBJ1-4
D gene: NA
clone size: NA
CDR3 DNA: TGCGCCAGCAGCCCCGGGGAGCTGGCAGCTAATGAAAAACTGTTTTTT
CDR3 protein: CASSPGELAANEKLFF

V gene: TRBV11-2
J gene: TRBJ2-2
D gene: TRBD2
clone size: NA
CDR3 DNA: TGTGCCAGCTCTAGCGGGGGTGGCGGGGAGCTGTTTTTT
CDR3 protein: CASSSGGGGELFF

V gene: TRBV7-9
J gene: TRBJ1-2
D gene: NA
clone size: NA
CDR3 DNA: TGTGCCAGCAGTCCAAAAGCTACAGCTTCTAACTATGGCTACACCTTC
CDR3 protein: CASSPKATASNYGYTF

V gene: TRBV19
J gene: TRBJ2-2
D gene: TRBD2
clone size: NA
CDR3 DNA: TGTGCCAGTAGTTCACCGGGACTAGCGAACACCGGGGAGCTGTTTTTT
CDR3 protein: CASSSPGLANTGELFF

V gene: TRBV5-5
J gene: TRBJ1-2
D gene: TRBD1
clone size: NA
CDR3 DNA: TGTGCCAGCAGCCAGTGGACAGGCTATGGCTACACCTTC
CDR3 protein: CASSQWTGYGYTF

V gene: TRBV30
J gene: TRBJ1-3
D gene: NA
clone size: NA
CDR3 DNA: TGTGCCTGGAGCACAGGGACTGGAAACACCATATATTTT
CDR3 protein: CAWSTGTGNTIYF

V gene: TRBV9
J gene: TRBJ1-5
D gene: NA
clone size: NA
CDR3 DNA: TGTGCCAGCAGCGAGGGGGGAGGGTCCCCTAGCAATCAGCCCCAGCATTTT
CDR3 protein: CASSEGGGSPSNQPQHF

V gene: TRBV30
J gene: TRBJ1-1
D gene: TRBD1
clone size: NA
CDR3 DNA: TGTGCCTGGACCCAGGGGGCATTTACTGAAGCTTTCTTT
CDR3 protein: CAWTQGAFTEAFF

V gene: TRBV7-9
J gene: TRBJ1-4
D gene: NA
clone size: NA
CDR3 DNA: TGTGCCAGCAGCTTTTCAAGGGGAACTAATGAAAAACTGTTTTTT
CDR3 protein: CASSFSRGTNEKLFF

V gene: TRBV28
J gene: TRBJ1-4
D gene: NA
clone size: NA
CDR3 DNA: TGTGCCAGCAGTTTCCGCCGGGCAACTAATGAAAAACTGTTTTTT
CDR3 protein: CASSFRRATNEKLFF

V gene: TRBV6-5
J gene: TRBJ1-6
D gene: TRBD1
clone size: NA
CDR3 DNA: TGTGCCAGCAGTTCCGGGACAGGGAATTCACCCCTCCACTTT
CDR3 protein: CASSSGTGNSPLHF

V gene: TRBV4-3
J gene: TRBJ2-7
D gene: NA
clone size: NA
CDR3 DNA: TGCGCCAGCGCAACAGGGCTCTTGTCCTACGAGCAGTACTTC
CDR3 protein: CASATGLLSYEQYF

V gene: TRBV3-1/TRBV3-2
J gene: TRBJ2-7
D gene: TRBD1
clone size: once
CDR3 DNA: TGTGCCAGCAGCCAAGATGGCCGGACAGGCTACGAGCAGTACTTC
CDR3 protein: CASSQDGRTGYEQYF

V gene: TRBV7-9
J gene: TRBJ2-2
D gene: TRBD2
clone size: NA
CDR3 DNA: TGTGCCAGCAGCTTAGCGCGGGAGGGGCTGAACACCGGGGAGCTGTTTTTT
CDR3 protein: CASSLAREGLNTGELFF

V gene: TRBV9
J gene: TRBJ2-1
D gene: NA
clone size: NA
CDR3 DNA: TGTGCCAGCAGCGTACAGGCCCACTCCTACAATGAGCAGTTCTTC
CDR3 protein: CASSVQAHSYNEQFF

V gene: TRBV5-4
J gene: TRBJ1-3
D gene: NA
clone size: NA
CDR3 DNA: TGTGCCAGCAGCAGTGGCGGGGAGATGCTCTCTGGAAACACCATATATTTT
CDR3 protein: CASSSGGEMLSGNTIYF

V gene: TRBV5-5
J gene: TRBJ1-1
D gene: NA
clone size: once
CDR3 DNA: TGTGCCAGCAGCTTAGTAATAAACATGAACACTGAAGCTTTCTTT
CDR3 protein: CASSLVINMNTEAFF

V gene: TRBV29-1
J gene: TRBJ1-2
D gene: TRBD1
clone size: NA
CDR3 DNA: TGCAGCGTTCGGACAGGGCCCAGAAGGGGCTACACCTTC
CDR3 protein: CSVRTGPRRGYTF

V gene: TRBV9
J gene: TRBJ2-1
D gene: NA
clone size: once
CDR3 DNA: TGTGCCAGCAGCGTATATCAGGCGTCCTACAATGAGCAGTTCTTC
CDR3 protein: CASSVYQASYNEQFF

V gene: TRBV2
J gene: TRBJ2-2
D gene: TRBD2
clone size: few
CDR3 DNA: TGTGCCAGCAGGGGTGTAGGGAGGGGCACCGGGGAGCTGTTTTTT
CDR3 protein: CASRGVGRGTGELFF

V gene: TRBV14
J gene: TRBJ1-6
D gene: TRBD1
clone size: NA
CDR3 DNA: TGTGCCAGCAGCCACAGGGGGCAGGGTTCACCCCTCCACTTT
CDR3 protein: CASSHRGQGSPLHF

V gene: TRBV14
J gene: TRBJ2-3
D gene: TRBD1
clone size: once
CDR3 DNA: TGTGCCAGCAGCCAATTTACAGGGGCAGATACGCAGTATTTT
CDR3 protein: CASSQFTGADTQYF

V gene: TRBV12-3/TRBV12-4
J gene: TRBJ2-4
D gene: NA
clone size: NA
CDR3 DNA: TGTGCCAGCACTCTTAGCGAGAAAAACATTCAGTACTTC
CDR3 protein: CASTLSEKNIQYF

V gene: TRBV19
J gene: TRBJ1-5
D gene: NA
clone size: NA
CDR3 DNA: TGTGCCAGTAGTTCGACAGCTTATAGCAATCAGCCCCAGCATTTT
CDR3 protein: CASSSTAYSNQPQHF

V gene: TRBV29-1
J gene: TRBJ2-5
D gene: NA
clone size: NA
CDR3 DNA: TGCAGCGTTGAAGTGGGGGCAGGGGAGACCCAGTACTTC
CDR3 protein: CSVEVGAGETQYF

V gene: TRBV9
J gene: TRBJ1-1
D gene: NA
clone size: NA
CDR3 DNA: TGTGCCAGCAGCGTAGGTAGATACAGGGAGGGGACTGAAGCTTTCTTT
CDR3 protein: CASSVGRYREGTEAFF

V gene: TRBV28
J gene: TRBJ1-5
D gene: NA
clone size: NA
CDR3 DNA: TGTGCCAGCATTCCCGGGAGGGTGCGCAATCAGCCCCAGCATTTT
CDR3 protein: CASIPGRVRNQPQHF

V gene: TRBV5-6
J gene: TRBJ2-4
D gene: NA
clone size: NA
CDR3 DNA: TGTGCCAGCAGCTTGGCCCCTCGGGGAGCCAAAAACATTCAGTACTTC
CDR3 protein: CASSLAPRGAKNIQYF

V gene: TRBV6-5
J gene: TRBJ1-4
D gene: TRBD1
clone size: NA
CDR3 DNA: TGTGCCAGCAGTTCGCGCCCAGGACAGGGAAATGAAAAACTGTTTTTT
CDR3 protein: CASSSRPGQGNEKLFF